This T cell receptor beta chain derives from a study of CD8 T cells in ankylosing spondylitis. General study results and limits: A TCR beta motif of eight highly homologous variants appeared characteristic of ankylosing spondylitis blood. Significantly higher representation of disease-linked clones was reported for matched ankylosing spondylitis synovial fluid.

Using its own MiXCR run on the 5' RACE reads, TCRdb lists one record per CDR3 protein. The profile shows 670,000 or so distinct CDR3 sequences, about 20% of them singletons. On this clonotype itself: Its specificity is unknown.

V dropped 6 bases and J dropped 3 bases, with 17 bases sitting between them. There are 15 residues in the CDR3. CDR1 and CDR2 (germline): MNHNS, SASEGT. This chain uses TRBV6-1 with TRBJ2-5; perhaps D is TRBD1 or TRBD2 (7 bases each). The origin of this receptor is a male donor with ankylosing spondylitis. Sequencing was done on a sample of blood, either unsorted or a sorted T cell fraction (not recorded which). CDR3 loop: CASSRNQGGEETQYF. Here the CDR3 DNA reads TGTGCCAGCAGCAGAAATCAGGGGGGGGAAGAGACCCAGTACTTC.